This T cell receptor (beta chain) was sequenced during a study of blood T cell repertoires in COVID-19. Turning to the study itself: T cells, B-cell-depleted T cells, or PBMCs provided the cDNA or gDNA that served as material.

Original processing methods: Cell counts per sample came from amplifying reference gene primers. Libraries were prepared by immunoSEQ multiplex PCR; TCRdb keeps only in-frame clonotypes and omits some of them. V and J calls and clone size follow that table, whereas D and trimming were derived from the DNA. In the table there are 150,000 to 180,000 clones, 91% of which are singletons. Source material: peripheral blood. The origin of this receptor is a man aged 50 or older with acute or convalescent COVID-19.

CDR3 sequence (DNA): TGCAGCGTTGTACGGGACATCGGAAACACCATATATTTT. Translation: CSVVRDIGNTIYF. This chain connects TRBV29-1 to TRBJ1-3; a weak D match, TRBD1 (6 bases). This CDR3 is 13 amino acids long. The V and J ends lost 4 bases and 4 bases respectively, with 11 bases between them. CDR1 SQVTM and CDR2 ANQGSEA come from the germline V gene. The variable domain in full, completed from reference TRBV29-1 and TRBJ1-3, reads SAVISQKPSRDICQRGTSLTIQCQVDSQVTMMFWYRQQPGQSLTLIATANQGSEATYESGFVIDKFPISRPNLTFSTLTVSNMSPEDSSIYLCSVVRDIGNTIYFGEGSWLTVV.